These 5 T cell receptor beta chains were sequenced from one sample in a study of cytomegalovirus exposure and HLA in healthy donors (TCRdb year 2017). To prepare the library, the immunoSEQ multiplex PCR assay was applied. For the multiplex PCR, a mixture combining 60 forward primers for TCR Vbeta segments and 13 reverse primers for TCR Jbeta segments was used. This is the immuneACCESS table as TCRdb keeps it, with only in-frame sequences that have V and J called. A part of the clones is gone; compared with another copy, unresolved V genes explain less than half, and the rest is unexplained. The sample table lists a few hundred thousand clones, 92% of them with a count of one. The ten largest clonotypes hold 1.7% of the sample. The sequenced sample was PBMCs. The receptors originated from a girl aged 2 to 9 in good health and CMV-seronegative.

The chain is built from TRBV7-8 and TRBJ2-1; 7 bases match TRBD2. The CDR3 is 16 amino acids. The J segment lost 2 bases and the V segment lost 2 bases, leaving 6 bases of the junction unmatched. Germline V gives CDR1 SGHVS, CDR2 FQNEAQ. The DNA of the CDR3 is TGTGCCAGCAGCTTATTTGGGGGGGTAGCCTACAATGAGCAGTTCTTC. Its translation: CASSLFGGVAYNEQFF. Combining the CDR3 with reference TRBV7-8 and TRBJ2-1 gives the whole variable domain GAGVSQSPRYKVAKRGQDVALRCDPISGHVSLFWYQQALGQGPEFLTYFQNEAQLDKSGLPSDRFFAERPEGSVSTLKIQRTQQEDSAVYLCASSLFGGVAYNEQFFGPGTRLTVL.

This clone was counted between two and nine times. The V call is TRBV9, the J call TRBJ1-1; D ambiguous. This CDR3 region has 15 residues. V was cut by 3 bases and J by 2 bases, with 14 bases left in between. Germline loops: CDR1 SGDLS, CDR2 YYNGEE. This chain's CDR3 is CASSEVWAGNTEAFF. The DNA for the CDR3 is TGTGCCAGCAGCGAGGTTTGGGCCGGAAACACTGAAGCTTTCTTT.

V gene TRBV5-1 combines with J gene TRBJ1-1; 9 nucleotides match TRBD1. V shed 0 bases, J shed 0 bases, and the junction held 6 bases outside the gene matches. CDR3 length: 17 amino acids. Germline assignment: CDR1 SGHRS and CDR2 YFSETQ. This CDR3 reads CASSLGTGAGMNTEAFF. CDR3 bases: TGCGCCAGCAGCTTGGGGACAGGGGCCGGAATGAACACTGAAGCTTTCTTT. Full variable domain (remainder filled in from reference TRBV5-1 and TRBJ1-1): KAGVTQTPRYLIKTRGQQVTLSCSPISGHRSVSWYQQTPGQGLQFLFEYFSETQRNKGNFPGRFSGRQFSNSRSEMNVSTLELGDSALYLCASSLGTGAGMNTEAFFGQGTRLTVV.

The J gene is TRBJ2-7, the V gene TRBV5-1, with a tentative D call TRBD2 (5 bases). CDR3 length: 14 residues. CDR1 is SGHRS, CDR2 YFSETQ, per germline. The V and J ends lost 4 bases and 2 bases respectively, with 13 bases between them. CDR3 residues: CASSGGGIAYEQYF. The CDR3 DNA is TGCGCCAGCAGCGGAGGAGGTATCGCCTACGAGCAGTACTTC.

CDR3 coding DNA: TGTGCCAGCAGTTTATGGACTAGCGGGGAGGAGACCCAGTACTTC. As protein: CASSLWTSGEETQYF. This chain uses TRBV27 with TRBJ2-5, with TRBD2 identical over 12 bases. V was clipped by 1 base and J by 5 bases; unmatched bases: 2. The CDR3 totals 15 residues. Germline V CDR1 and CDR2: MNHEY, SMNVEV (reference sequence).